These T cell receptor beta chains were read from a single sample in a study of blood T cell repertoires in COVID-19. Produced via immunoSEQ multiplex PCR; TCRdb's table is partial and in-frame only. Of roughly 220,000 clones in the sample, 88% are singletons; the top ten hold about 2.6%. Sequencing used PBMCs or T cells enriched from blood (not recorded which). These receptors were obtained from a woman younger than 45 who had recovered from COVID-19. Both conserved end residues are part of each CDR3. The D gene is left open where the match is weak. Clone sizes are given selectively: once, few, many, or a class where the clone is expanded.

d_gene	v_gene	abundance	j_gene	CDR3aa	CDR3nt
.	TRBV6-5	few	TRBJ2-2	CASSYLASPNTGELFF	TGTGCCAGCAGTTACTTGGCTAGCCCGAACACCGGGGAGCTGTTTTTT
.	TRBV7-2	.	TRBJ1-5	CASSLTREYQPQHF	TGTGCCAGCAGCTTAACGAGGGAGTATCAGCCCCAGCATTTT
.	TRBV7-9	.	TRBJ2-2	CASSLPSDREGTGELFF	TGTGCCAGCAGCTTACCGTCGGACAGGGAGGGCACCGGGGAGCTGTTTTTT
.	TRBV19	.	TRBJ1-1	CASSIVAGNTEAFF	TGTGCCAGTAGTATAGTCGCAGGGAACACTGAAGCTTTCTTT
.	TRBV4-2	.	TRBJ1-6	CASSQDLTGYNSPLHF	TGTGCCAGCAGCCAAGATCTGACAGGCTATAATTCACCCCTCCACTTT
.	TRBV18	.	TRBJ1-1	CASSPRVATWGNTEAFF	TGTGCCAGCTCACCCCGGGTAGCGACCTGGGGAAACACTGAAGCTTTCTTT
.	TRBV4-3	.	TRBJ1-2	CASSQGGQSFYGYTF	TGCGCCAGCAGCCAGGGCGGACAGTCCTTCTATGGCTACACCTTC
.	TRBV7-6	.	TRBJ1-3	CASSLGEWSGTIGNTIYF	TGTGCCAGCAGCTTAGGGGAGTGGTCGGGGACAATTGGAAACACCATATATTTT
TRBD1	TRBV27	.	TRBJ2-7	CASSLRGLGTGSYEQYF	TGTGCCAGCAGTTTAAGGGGGCTTGGGACAGGGTCCTACGAGCAGTACTTC
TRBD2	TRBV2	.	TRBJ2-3	CASFDSGLEQWEQYF	TGTGCCAGTTTCGACTCGGGACTAGAGCAGTGGGAGCAGTATTTT
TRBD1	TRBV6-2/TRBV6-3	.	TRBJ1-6	CASTPTGGFSPLHF	TGTGCCAGCACCCCGACAGGGGGCTTTTCACCCCTCCACTTT
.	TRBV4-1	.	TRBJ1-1	CASSRTTMNTEAFF	TGCGCCAGCAGCCGTACTACCATGAACACTGAAGCTTTCTTT
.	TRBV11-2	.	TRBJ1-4	CASSFAGKKLFF	TGTGCCAGCAGCTTCGCAGGGAAGAAACTGTTTTTT
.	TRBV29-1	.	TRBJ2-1	CSVDRSGLLYNEQFF	TGCAGCGTTGATAGATCAGGGTTACTCTACAATGAGCAGTTCTTC
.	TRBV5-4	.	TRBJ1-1	CASSLEQGRVEAFF	TGTGCCAGCAGCTTGGAACAGGGTAGGGTGGAAGCTTTCTTT
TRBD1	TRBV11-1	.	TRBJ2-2	CASSLDRGGTGELFF	TGTGCCAGCAGCTTGGACAGGGGAGGTACCGGGGAGCTGTTTTTT
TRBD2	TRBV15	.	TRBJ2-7	CATSREGSGAYEQYF	TGTGCCACCAGCAGGGAGGGTAGCGGGGCCTACGAGCAGTACTTC
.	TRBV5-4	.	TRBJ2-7	CASSLGPGQGYEQYF	TGTGCCAGCAGCTTGGGGCCCGGTCAGGGGTACGAGCAGTACTTC
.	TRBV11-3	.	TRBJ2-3	CASSPDRTYADTQYF	TGTGCCAGCAGCCCCGACAGGACCTACGCAGATACGCAGTATTTT
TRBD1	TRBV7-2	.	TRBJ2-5	CASSSLPRGRVETQYF	TGTGCCAGCAGCTCCCTCCCCAGGGGGCGTGTAGAGACCCAGTACTTC
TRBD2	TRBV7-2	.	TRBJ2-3	CASSLVGTSGGTDTQYF	TGTGCCAGCAGCTTAGTGGGGACTAGCGGGGGCACAGATACGCAGTATTTT
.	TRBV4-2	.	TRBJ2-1	CASSQSSGSYNEQFF	TGTGCCAGCAGCCAAAGTAGCGGCTCCTACAATGAGCAGTTCTTC
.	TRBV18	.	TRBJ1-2	CASSPPTRGYTF	TGTGCCAGCTCACCACCGACTAGGGGCTACACCTTC
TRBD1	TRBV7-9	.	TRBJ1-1	CASSLEQGRRAFF	TGTGCCAGCAGCTTAGAACAGGGGAGGAGGGCTTTCTTT
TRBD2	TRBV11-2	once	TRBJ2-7	CASSSRGGISYEQYF	TGTGCCAGCAGCTCCCGGGGGGGTATCTCCTACGAGCAGTACTTC
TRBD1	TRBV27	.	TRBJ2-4	CASNLTGGNIQYF	TGTGCCAGCAATCTGACAGGGGGTAACATTCAGTACTTC
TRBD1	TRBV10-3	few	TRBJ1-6	CAISRDRENSPLHF	TGTGCCATCAGCAGGGACAGGGAAAATTCACCCCTCCACTTT
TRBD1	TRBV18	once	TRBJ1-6	CASSEKLTGDHSYNSPLHF	TGTGCCAGCTCCGAAAAACTAACAGGGGACCACTCCTATAATTCACCCCTCCACTTT
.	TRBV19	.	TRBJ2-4	CASTALDSALAKNIQYF	TGTGCCAGTACCGCCCTGGACAGCGCTCTAGCCAAAAACATTCAGTACTTC
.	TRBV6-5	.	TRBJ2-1	CASTFTGNEQFF	TGTGCCAGCACCTTCACAGGCAATGAGCAGTTCTTC
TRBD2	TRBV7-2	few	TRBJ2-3	CASSLDAGGQYF	TGTGCCAGCAGCTTAGACGCGGGGGGGCAGTATTTT
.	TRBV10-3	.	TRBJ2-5	CAIRGGPGETQYF	TGTGCCATCAGGGGGGGGCCAGGTGAGACCCAGTACTTC
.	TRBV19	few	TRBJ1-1	CASSPGQNTEAFF	TGTGCCAGTAGCCCTGGACAGAACACTGAAGCTTTCTTT
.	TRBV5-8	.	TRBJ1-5	CASSLSGNQPQHF	TGTGCCAGCAGCTTGAGCGGCAATCAGCCCCAGCATTTT
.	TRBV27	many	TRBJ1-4	CASSSRRPPNEKLFF	TGTGCCAGCAGTTCTAGACGGCCCCCTAATGAAAAACTGTTTTTT
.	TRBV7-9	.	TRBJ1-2	CASSSTGQRVGYTF	TGTGCCAGCAGTTCAACAGGACAGAGGGTTGGCTACACCTTC
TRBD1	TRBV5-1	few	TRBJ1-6	CASSPATGFNSPLHF	TGCGCCAGCAGCCCGGCGACAGGGTTTAATTCACCCCTCCACTTT
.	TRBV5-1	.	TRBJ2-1	CASSPRPLALIHNEQFF	TGCGCCAGCAGCCCCCGGCCCCTAGCCCTTATCCACAATGAGCAGTTCTTC
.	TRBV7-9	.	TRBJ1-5	CASSQGSSNQPQHF	TGTGCCAGCAGCCAGGGTAGTAGCAATCAGCCCCAGCATTTT
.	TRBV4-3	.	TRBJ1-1	CASSQQGRNTEAFF	TGCGCCAGCAGCCAACAGGGGCGGAACACTGAAGCTTTCTTT
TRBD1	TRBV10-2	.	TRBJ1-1	CASSRDRDSEAFF	TGCGCCAGCAGTCGGGACAGGGATTCTGAAGCTTTCTTT
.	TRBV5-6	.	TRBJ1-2	CASSLVPKSSYGYTF	TGTGCCAGCAGCTTGGTGCCCAAATCGAGCTATGGCTACACCTTC
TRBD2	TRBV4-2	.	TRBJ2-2	CASSQTSGGALGTGELFF	TGTGCCAGCAGCCAGACTAGCGGGGGGGCTCTAGGCACCGGGGAGCTGTTTTTT
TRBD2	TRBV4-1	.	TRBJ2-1	CASSPAGSGGASSYNEQFF	TGCGCCAGCAGCCCCGCGGGTAGCGGGGGGGCGAGCTCCTACAATGAGCAGTTCTTC
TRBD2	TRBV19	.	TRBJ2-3	CASSILAGGSTDTQYF	TGTGCCAGTAGTATTCTGGCGGGGGGGAGCACAGATACGCAGTATTTT
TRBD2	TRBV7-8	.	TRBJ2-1	CASSLFPGLAPSYNEQFF	TGTGCCAGCAGTCTTTTCCCGGGACTAGCCCCGTCCTACAATGAGCAGTTCTTC